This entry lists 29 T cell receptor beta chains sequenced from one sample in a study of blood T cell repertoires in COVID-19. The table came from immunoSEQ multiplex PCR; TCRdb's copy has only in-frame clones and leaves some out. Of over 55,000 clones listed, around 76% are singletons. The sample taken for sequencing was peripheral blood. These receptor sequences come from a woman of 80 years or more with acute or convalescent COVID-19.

CDR3 nucleotides: TGTGCCAGCATTAAAGCGGGAGCCTACGAGCAGTACTTC. Protein: CASIKAGAYEQYF. V gene TRBV2 combines with J gene TRBJ2-7; 8 bases match TRBD2. After removal of 7 bases from V and 2 bases from J, the junction contained 4 bases not matched to a gene. CDR3 length: 13 amino acids. Germline V gene sequence: CDR1 SNHLY, CDR2 FYNNEI.

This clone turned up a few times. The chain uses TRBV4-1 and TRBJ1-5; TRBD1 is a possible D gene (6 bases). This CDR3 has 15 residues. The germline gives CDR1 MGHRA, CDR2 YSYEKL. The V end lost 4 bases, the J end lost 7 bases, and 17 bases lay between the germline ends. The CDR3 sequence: CASSLSGGQGQPQHF. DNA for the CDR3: TGCGCCAGCAGCCTAAGCGGGGGCCAGGGGCAGCCCCAGCATTTT.

CDR3 DNA: TGTGCCAGCAGCGTAGCGGACAGTTACGAGCAGTACTTC. This encodes CASSVADSYEQYF. This rearrangement joins TRBV9 to TRBJ2-7, with D possibly matching TRBD1 (6 bases). The CDR3 is 13 residues long. CDR1 is SGDLS and CDR2 is YYNGEE in the germline V gene. Trimming stripped 0 bases from V and 4 bases from J, with 8 bases between.

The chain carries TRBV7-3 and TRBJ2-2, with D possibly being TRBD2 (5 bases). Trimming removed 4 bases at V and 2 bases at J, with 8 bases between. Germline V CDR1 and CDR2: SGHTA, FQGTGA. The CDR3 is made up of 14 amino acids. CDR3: CASSYSVNTGELFF. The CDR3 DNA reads TGTGCCAGCAGCTATAGCGTTAACACCGGGGAGCTGTTTTTT.

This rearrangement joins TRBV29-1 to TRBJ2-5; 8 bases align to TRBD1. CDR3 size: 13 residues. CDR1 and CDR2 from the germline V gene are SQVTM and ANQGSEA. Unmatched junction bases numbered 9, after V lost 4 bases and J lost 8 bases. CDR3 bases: TGCAGCGTTGTTCAGGGGGCCACCGCTACCCAGTACTTC. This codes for CSVVQGATATQYF.

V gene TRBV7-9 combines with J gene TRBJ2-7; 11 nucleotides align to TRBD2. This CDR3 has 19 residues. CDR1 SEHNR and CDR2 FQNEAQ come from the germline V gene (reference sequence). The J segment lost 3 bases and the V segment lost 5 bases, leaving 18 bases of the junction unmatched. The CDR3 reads CASSDTFGLAGLPLYEQYF. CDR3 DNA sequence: TGTGCCAGCAGCGACACCTTTGGACTAGCGGGCCTCCCCCTCTACGAGCAGTACTTC.

The CDR3 DNA is TGTGCCAGCCCTACCCCGACAGGTTTTAGCAATCAGCCCCAGCATTTT. Amino acid sequence: CASPTPTGFSNQPQHF. The chain has TRBV2 and TRBJ1-5; a possible D gene is TRBD1 (6 bases). The CDR3 has 16 amino acids. V lost 8 bases to trimming and J lost 0 bases, with 17 bases between them. In germline, CDR1 is SNHLY, CDR2 FYNNEI.

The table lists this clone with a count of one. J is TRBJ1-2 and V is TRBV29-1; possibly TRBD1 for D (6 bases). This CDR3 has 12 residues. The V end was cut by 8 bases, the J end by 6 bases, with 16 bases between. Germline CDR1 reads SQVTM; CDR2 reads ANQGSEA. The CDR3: CSIETGTDGYTF. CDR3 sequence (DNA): TGCAGCATAGAAACAGGGACCGATGGCTACACCTTC.

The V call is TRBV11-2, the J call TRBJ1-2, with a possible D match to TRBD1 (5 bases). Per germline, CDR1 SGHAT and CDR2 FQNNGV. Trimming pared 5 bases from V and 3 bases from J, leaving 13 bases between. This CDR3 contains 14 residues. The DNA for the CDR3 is TGTGCCAGCAGCAGCGTCAGGGTGGACTATGGCTACACCTTC. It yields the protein CASSSVRVDYGYTF.

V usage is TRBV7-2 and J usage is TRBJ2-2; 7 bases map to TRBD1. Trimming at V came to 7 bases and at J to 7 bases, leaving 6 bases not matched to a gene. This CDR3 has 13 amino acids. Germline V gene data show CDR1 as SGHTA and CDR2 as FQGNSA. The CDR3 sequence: CASKTGFYGELFF. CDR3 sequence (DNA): TGTGCCAGCAAGACAGGGTTTTACGGGGAGCTGTTTTTT.

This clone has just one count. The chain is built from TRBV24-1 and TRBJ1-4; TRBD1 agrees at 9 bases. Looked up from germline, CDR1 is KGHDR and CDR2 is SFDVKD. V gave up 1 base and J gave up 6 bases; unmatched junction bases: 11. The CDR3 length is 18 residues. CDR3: CATSDFSIFDRGDEKLFF. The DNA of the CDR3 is TGTGCCACCAGTGATTTTTCAATTTTCGACAGGGGGGATGAAAAACTGTTTTTT.

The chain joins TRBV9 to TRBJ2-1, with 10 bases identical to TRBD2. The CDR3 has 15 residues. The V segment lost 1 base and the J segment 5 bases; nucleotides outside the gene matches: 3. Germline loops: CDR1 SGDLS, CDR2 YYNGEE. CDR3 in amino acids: CASSVSLAGNNEQFF. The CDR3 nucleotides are TGTGCCAGCAGCGTATCACTAGCGGGGAACAATGAGCAGTTCTTC.

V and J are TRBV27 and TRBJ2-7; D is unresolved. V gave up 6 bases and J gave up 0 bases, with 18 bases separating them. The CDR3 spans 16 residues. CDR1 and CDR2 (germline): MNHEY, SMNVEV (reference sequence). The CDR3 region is CASRPRWRPLSYEQYF. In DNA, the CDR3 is TGTGCCAGCAGACCCCGGTGGCGGCCCCTCTCCTACGAGCAGTACTTC.

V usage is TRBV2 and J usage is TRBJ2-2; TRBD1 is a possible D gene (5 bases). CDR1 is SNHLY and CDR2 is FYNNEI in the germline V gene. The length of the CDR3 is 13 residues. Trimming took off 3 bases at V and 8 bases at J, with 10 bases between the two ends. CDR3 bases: TGTGCCAGCAGTGATTGGGGCGCTGGGGAGCTGTTTTTT. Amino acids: CASSDWGAGELFF.

The CDR3 nucleotides read TGCGCCAGCAGGGACAGGGGGGGGGATCCGTACCAAGAGACCCAGTACTTC. Translation: CASRDRGGDPYQETQYF. This chain links TRBV10-1 with TRBJ2-5; TRBD1 matches at 10 bases. This CDR3 spans 17 amino acids. From germline, CDR1 is WNHNN and CDR2 SYGVQD (reference sequence). With 6 bases clipped from V and 0 bases from J, the junction kept 10 bases outside the gene matches.

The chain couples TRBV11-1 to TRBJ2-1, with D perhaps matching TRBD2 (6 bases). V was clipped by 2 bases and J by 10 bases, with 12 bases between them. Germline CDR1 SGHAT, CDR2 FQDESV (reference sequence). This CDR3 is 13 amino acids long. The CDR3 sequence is CASSLLLLAEQFF. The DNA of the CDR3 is TGTGCCAGCAGCTTATTATTACTAGCAGAGCAGTTCTTC.

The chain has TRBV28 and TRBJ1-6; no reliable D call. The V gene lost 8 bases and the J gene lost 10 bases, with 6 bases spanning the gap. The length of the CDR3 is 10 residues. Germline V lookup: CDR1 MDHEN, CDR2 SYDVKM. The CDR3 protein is CASGESPLHF. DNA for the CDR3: TGTGCCAGCGGGGAGTCACCCCTCCACTTT.

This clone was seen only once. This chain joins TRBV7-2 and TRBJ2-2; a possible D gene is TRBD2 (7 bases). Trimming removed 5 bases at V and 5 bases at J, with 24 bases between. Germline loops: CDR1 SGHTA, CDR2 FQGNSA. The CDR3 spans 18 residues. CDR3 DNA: TGTGCCAGCAGCCTCAAAACCTCCCGGGGGGCGCGGACCGGGGAGCTGTTTTTT. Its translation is CASSLKTSRGARTGELFF. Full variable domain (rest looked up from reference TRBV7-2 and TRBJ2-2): GAGVSQSPSNKVTEKGKDVELRCDPISGHTALYWYRQSLGQGLEFLIYFQGNSAPDKSGLPSDRFSAERTGGSVSTLTIQRTQQEDSAVYLCASSLKTSRGARTGELFFGEGSRLTVL.

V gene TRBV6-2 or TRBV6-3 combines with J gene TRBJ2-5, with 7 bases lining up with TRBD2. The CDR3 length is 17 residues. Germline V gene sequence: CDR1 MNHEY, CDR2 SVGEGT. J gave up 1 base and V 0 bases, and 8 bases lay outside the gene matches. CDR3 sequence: CASSYSIRAGAQETQYF. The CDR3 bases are TGTGCCAGCAGTTACTCGATTCGGGCGGGAGCCCAAGAGACCCAGTACTTC.

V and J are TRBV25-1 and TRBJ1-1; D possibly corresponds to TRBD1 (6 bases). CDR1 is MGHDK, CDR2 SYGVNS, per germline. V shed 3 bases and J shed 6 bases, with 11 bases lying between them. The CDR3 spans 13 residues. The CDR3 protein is CASSDQGLAEAFF. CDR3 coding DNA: TGTGCCAGCAGTGACCAGGGGCTGGCTGAAGCTTTCTTT.

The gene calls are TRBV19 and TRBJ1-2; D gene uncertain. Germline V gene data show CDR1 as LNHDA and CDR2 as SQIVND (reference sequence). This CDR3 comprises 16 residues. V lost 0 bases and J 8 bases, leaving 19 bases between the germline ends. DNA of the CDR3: TGTGCCAGTAGTATAGATCTGGCAGGAATCGCCGTCGGCTACACCTTC. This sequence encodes CASSIDLAGIAVGYTF.

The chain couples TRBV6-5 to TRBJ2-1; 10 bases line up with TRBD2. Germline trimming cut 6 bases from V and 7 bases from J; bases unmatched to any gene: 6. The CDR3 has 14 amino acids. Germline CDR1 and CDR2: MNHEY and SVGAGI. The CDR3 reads CASRALAGSNEQFF. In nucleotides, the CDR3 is TGTGCCAGCAGAGCACTAGCGGGATCTAATGAGCAGTTCTTC.

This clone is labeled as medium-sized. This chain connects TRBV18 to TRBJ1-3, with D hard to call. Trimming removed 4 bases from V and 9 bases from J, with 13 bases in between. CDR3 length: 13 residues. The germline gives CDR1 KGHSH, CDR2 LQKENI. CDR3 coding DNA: TGTGCCAGCTCACGCACGGGTATGGCCACCATATATTTT. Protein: CASSRTGMATIYF.

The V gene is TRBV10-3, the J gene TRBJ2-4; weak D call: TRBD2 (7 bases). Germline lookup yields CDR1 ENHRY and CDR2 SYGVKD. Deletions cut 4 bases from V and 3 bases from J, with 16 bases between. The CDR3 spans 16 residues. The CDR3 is CAISGWAGEGKNIQYF. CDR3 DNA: TGTGCCATCAGTGGCTGGGCAGGGGAGGGCAAAAACATTCAGTACTTC.

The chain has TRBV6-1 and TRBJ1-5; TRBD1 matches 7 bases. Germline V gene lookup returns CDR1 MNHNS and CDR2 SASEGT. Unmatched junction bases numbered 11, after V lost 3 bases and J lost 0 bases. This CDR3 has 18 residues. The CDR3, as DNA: TGTGCCAGCAGTGAGCTGGGACAGCCCAGTTATAGCAATCAGCCCCAGCATTTT. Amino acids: CASSELGQPSYSNQPQHF.

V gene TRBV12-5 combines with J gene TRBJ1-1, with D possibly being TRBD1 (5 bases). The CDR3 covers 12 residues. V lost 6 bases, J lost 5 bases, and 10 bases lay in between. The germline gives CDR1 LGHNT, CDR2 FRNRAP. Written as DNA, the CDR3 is TGTGCTAGTGGACTTGACAGAACTGAAGCTTTCTTT. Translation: CASGLDRTEAFF.

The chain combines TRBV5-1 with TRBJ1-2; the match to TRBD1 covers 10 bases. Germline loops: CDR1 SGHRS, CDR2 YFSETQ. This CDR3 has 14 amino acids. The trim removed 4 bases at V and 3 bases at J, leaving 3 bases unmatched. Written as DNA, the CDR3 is TGCGCCAGCAGCCGGGACAGGGGAGACTATGGCTACACCTTC. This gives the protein CASSRDRGDYGYTF. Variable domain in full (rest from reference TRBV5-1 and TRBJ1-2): KAGVTQTPRYLIKTRGQQVTLSCSPISGHRSVSWYQQTPGQGLQFLFEYFSETQRNKGNFPGRFSGRQFSNSRSEMNVSTLELGDSALYLCASSRDRGDYGYTFGSGTRLTVV.

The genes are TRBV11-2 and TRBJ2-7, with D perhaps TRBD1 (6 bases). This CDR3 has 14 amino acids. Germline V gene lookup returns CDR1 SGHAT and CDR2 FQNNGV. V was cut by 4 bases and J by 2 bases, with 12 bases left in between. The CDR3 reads CASSSTGTPYEQYF. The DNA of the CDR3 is TGTGCCAGCAGCTCCACCGGGACACCCTACGAGCAGTACTTC.

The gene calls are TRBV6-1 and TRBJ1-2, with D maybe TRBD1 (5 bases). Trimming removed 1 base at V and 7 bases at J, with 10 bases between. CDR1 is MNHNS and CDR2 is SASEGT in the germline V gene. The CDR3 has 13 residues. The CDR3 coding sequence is TGTGCCAGCAGTGAAGGTACAGGTGGTGGCTACACCTTC. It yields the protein CASSEGTGGGYTF.